The 25 T cell receptor beta chains reported below all come from one sample, sequenced in a study of blood T cell repertoires in COVID-19. Libraries were prepared by immunoSEQ multiplex PCR; TCRdb keeps only in-frame clonotypes and omits some of them. The sample gives more than 95,000 clones, around nine tenths of which show up once; approximately 2% is in the top ten. What was sequenced was peripheral blood. All receptors derive from a man between 50 and 59 years old with COVID-19, enrolled during active disease.

This chain connects TRBV12-3 or TRBV12-4 to TRBJ1-4; D ambiguous. V lost 5 bases and J 8 bases, leaving 12 bases between the germline ends. CDR3 size: 13 residues. The CDR3 protein is CASSRRSEEKLFF. Written as DNA, the CDR3 is TGTGCCAGCAGTCGGAGGTCAGAAGAAAAACTGTTTTTT.

V is TRBV3-1 (or the pseudogene TRBV3-2) and J is TRBJ2-5; no clear D gene. Germline CDR1 and CDR2: LGHDT and YNNKEL (reference sequence). Trimming stripped 0 bases from V and 7 bases from J, with 12 bases between. This CDR3 contains 14 residues. This CDR3 reads CASSQDPLGRTQYF. In DNA, the CDR3 is TGTGCCAGCAGCCAAGATCCGCTTGGGCGGACCCAGTACTTC.

V usage is TRBV18 and J usage is TRBJ2-2; 9 nucleotides match TRBD1. The CDR3 totals 17 residues. J gave up 0 bases and V 0 bases, and 2 bases lay outside the gene matches. CDR1 KGHSH and CDR2 LQKENI come from the germline V gene. CDR3 nucleotides: TGTGCCAGCTCACCACCGACAGGGGGTCCGAACACCGGGGAGCTGTTTTTT. It codes for CASSPPTGGPNTGELFF.

The V and J genes are TRBV27 and TRBJ2-7, with D maybe TRBD1 (5 bases). V was shortened by 1 base and J by 3 bases, with 10 bases between the two germline ends. The CDR3 totals 14 residues. CDR1 and CDR2 from the germline V gene are MNHEY and SMNVEV (reference sequence). The CDR3 loop reads CASSLFAGIYEQYF. The CDR3 coding sequence is TGTGCCAGCAGTTTATTTGCAGGGATCTACGAGCAGTACTTC.

This chain links TRBV2 with TRBJ1-1; perhaps TRBD1 as D (6 bases). Trimming cost V 9 bases and J 3 bases, with 11 bases left between them. The CDR3 is made up of 12 amino acids. CDR1 is SNHLY and CDR2 is FYNNEI in the germline V gene. Here the CDR3 reads CARVQGYTEAFF. The CDR3 nucleotides are TGTGCCAGGGTGCAGGGGTACACTGAAGCTTTCTTT.

CDR3 residues: CASSRAPGLKDTQYF. CDR3 DNA sequence: TGTGCCAGCAGCCGAGCTCCGGGACTAAAAGATACGCAGTATTTT. J is TRBJ2-3 and V is TRBV7-8; 7 bases are a match to TRBD2. Germline CDR1 SGHVS, CDR2 FQNEAQ. Trimming cost V 5 bases and J 5 bases; bases outside gene matches: 10. This CDR3 is 15 amino acids long.

This chain links TRBV12-5 with TRBJ2-3, with 10 positions matching TRBD1. The CDR3 covers 15 residues. From germline, CDR1 is LGHNT and CDR2 FRNRAP. Germline trimming cut 6 bases from V and 1 base from J; bases unmatched to any gene: 4. The DNA of the CDR3 is TGTGCTAGTGGACCCGGACAGGGGGGCACAGATACGCAGTATTTT. It codes for CASGPGQGGTDTQYF.

The chain is built from TRBV18 and TRBJ2-2, with TRBD1 matching over 10 bases. After removal of 5 bases from V and 4 bases from J, the junction contained 13 bases not matched to a gene. Looked up from germline, CDR1 is KGHSH and CDR2 is LQKENI. The CDR3 spans 18 residues. The CDR3 reads CASSKNHGQGEGTGELFF. The CDR3 region has the DNA TGTGCCAGCTCAAAGAACCACGGACAGGGGGAAGGCACCGGGGAGCTGTTTTTT. Together with reference TRBV18 and TRBJ2-2, the CDR3 gives the full variable domain: NAGVMQNPRHLVRRRGQEARLRCSPMKGHSHVYWYRQLPEEGLKFMVYLQKENIIDESGMPKERFSAEFPKEGPSILRIQQVVRGDSAAYFCASSKNHGQGEGTGELFFGEGSRLTVL.

The chain recombines TRBV25-1 with TRBJ2-6; perhaps TRBD1 as D (5 bases). Trimming took 6 bases from V and 3 from J, leaving 6 bases between them. This CDR3 has 13 amino acids. The V gene's germline CDR1 is MGHDK and CDR2 SYGVNS. As DNA, the CDR3 is TGTGCCAGCAGCAGGGTTGGGGCCAACGTCCTGACTTTC. It specifies CASSRVGANVLTF.

This sequence joins TRBV2 and TRBJ2-3, with D possibly TRBD1 on 6 matching bases. Germline loops: CDR1 SNHLY, CDR2 FYNNEI. The V and J ends lost 9 bases and 1 base respectively, with 14 bases between them. This CDR3 is 14 amino acids long. The CDR3 bases are TGTGCCAGTTCATTGGGGGCGCGCACAGATACGCAGTATTTT. Translation: CASSLGARTDTQYF.

The chain uses TRBV2 and TRBJ1-5; D unresolved. CDR1 and CDR2 from the germline V gene are SNHLY and FYNNEI. The V end was cut by 2 bases, the J end by 5 bases, with 7 bases between. The CDR3 length is 13 residues. CDR3 bases: TGTGCCAGCAGTGAAAGAACTTATCAGCCCCAGCATTTT. Its translation is CASSERTYQPQHF.

V gene TRBV7-2 combines with J gene TRBJ1-3, with no clear D. V lost 4 bases, J lost 0 bases, and 10 bases lay in between. The CDR3 totals 15 residues. CDR1 and CDR2 from the germline V gene are SGHTA and FQGNSA. The CDR3, as DNA: TGTGCCAGCAGCTCCTCCGGGTACTCTGGAAACACCATATATTTT. As protein: CASSSSGYSGNTIYF.

This clone was seen only a few times. V gene TRBV7-2 combines with J gene TRBJ1-1; 7 positions match TRBD1. V lost 0 bases and J lost 1; bases outside the gene matches: 2. The CDR3 totals 15 residues. Germline-derived CDR1 and CDR2 are SGHTA and FQGNSA. As DNA, the CDR3 is TGTGCCAGCAGCTTAGCGCGGACAGGGAACACTGAAGCTTTCTTT. The encoded protein is CASSLARTGNTEAFF.

This rearrangement joins TRBV25-1 to TRBJ2-2; D is ambiguous. V dropped 7 bases and J dropped 6 bases, with 12 bases sitting between them. The CDR3 covers 13 residues. CDR1 and CDR2 from the germline V gene are MGHDK and SYGVNS. The CDR3 DNA is TGTGCCAGCATGGAGCGAGTCGCCGGGGAGCTGTTTTTT. This gives the protein CASMERVAGELFF. Combining the CDR3 with reference TRBV25-1 and TRBJ2-2 gives the whole variable domain EADIYQTPRYLVIGTGKKITLECSQTMGHDKMYWYQQDPGMELHLIHYSYGVNSTEKGDLSSESTVSRIRTEHFPLTLESARPSHTSQYLCASMERVAGELFFGEGSRLTVL.

The CDR3 here is CATMTRGNTGELFF. The CDR3 nucleotides read TGTGCCACCATGACACGTGGAAACACCGGGGAGCTGTTTTTT. The genes are TRBV2 and TRBJ2-2; D is ambiguous. Germline values: CDR1 SNHLY, CDR2 FYNNEI. Trimming pared 10 bases from V and 2 bases from J, leaving 14 bases between. The CDR3 extends over 14 amino acids.

This clone appeared once. V usage is TRBV4-2 and J usage is TRBJ2-1; TRBD2 matches at 8 bases. V was pared by 0 bases and J by 4 bases, with 5 bases of the junction left unmatched. The CDR3 has 16 amino acids. From germline, CDR1 is LGHNA and CDR2 YNFKEQ. The CDR3 sequence is CASSQDQAGEYNEQFF. The DNA of the CDR3 is TGTGCCAGCAGCCAAGATCAAGCGGGAGAGTACAATGAGCAGTTCTTC.

The V gene is TRBV3-1 (or the pseudogene TRBV3-2), the J gene TRBJ1-1; TRBD1 is a possible D gene (5 bases). The CDR3 has 16 amino acids. Trimming removed 2 bases from V and 0 bases from J, with 13 bases in between. Germline-derived CDR1 and CDR2 are LGHDT and YNNKEL (reference sequence). CDR3: CASSQRAGRVNTEAFF. CDR3 DNA: TGTGCCAGCAGCCAAAGGGCGGGACGGGTGAACACTGAAGCTTTCTTT.

The chain uses TRBV5-3 and TRBJ2-7; 14 nucleotides agree with TRBD2. TRBV5-3 is sorted into the ORF group, with uncertain function. This CDR3 is 15 amino acids long. V lost 4 bases and J lost 2; bases outside the gene matches: 2. For the CDR3, the DNA is TGTGCCAGAAGCACGACTAGCGGGAGGGCCTACGAGCAGTACGTC. Protein: CARSTTSGRAYEQYV.

Note on this clone: In the same sample, other DNA sequences code for this CDR3. The gene calls are TRBV6-6 and TRBJ2-2, with D hard to call. The germline V gene has CDR1 MNHNY and CDR2 SVGAGI (reference sequence). The V gene lost 8 bases and the J gene lost 1 base, with 5 bases spanning the gap. The CDR3 is made up of 12 amino acids. Here the CDR3 reads CASSLNTGELFF. CDR3 nucleotide sequence: TGTGCCAGCTCCTTGAACACCGGGGAGCTGTTTTTT.

CDR3 coding DNA: TGTGCCAGCAGCCAAGATCTTGTCGGGGTAAATGAGCAGTTCTTC. This codes for CASSQDLVGVNEQFF. The genes are TRBV3-1 (or the pseudogene TRBV3-2) and TRBJ2-1; maybe TRBD2 (5 bases). The CDR3 has 15 residues. Germline assignment: CDR1 LGHDT and CDR2 YNNKEL (reference sequence). With 0 bases removed from V and 7 bases from J, the gap between germline ends came to 13 bases.

The CDR3 nucleotides read TGTGCCACCAGCAGAGGCCAGGGAGGTGGCTACACCTTC. Protein sequence: CATSRGQGGGYTF. The gene calls are TRBV15 and TRBJ1-2; a weak D match, TRBD1 (5 bases). From germline, CDR1 is LNHNV and CDR2 YYDKDF (reference sequence). This CDR3 region has 13 residues. The V end lost 1 base, the J end lost 7 bases, and 10 bases lay between the germline ends. The whole variable domain, remainder taken from reference TRBV15 and TRBJ1-2, is DAMVIQNPRYQVTQFGKPVTLSCSQTLNHNVMYWYQQKSSQAPKLLFHYYDKDFNNEADTPDNFQSRRPNTSFCFLDIRSPGLGDTAMYLCATSRGQGGGYTFGSGTRLTVV.

The chain combines TRBV9 with TRBJ2-6; D is perhaps TRBD1 (6 bases). Germline V lookup: CDR1 SGDLS, CDR2 YYNGEE. The CDR3 consists of 16 residues. V was clipped by 3 bases and J by 2 bases, with 12 bases between them. The CDR3 DNA follows: TGTGCCAGCAGCGCTAATCCAGGGGCTGGGGCCAACGTCCTGACTTTC. Translated, it gives CASSANPGAGANVLTF.

This chain joins TRBV11-2 and TRBJ2-7; TRBD1 might be the D (5 bases). The CDR3 runs 14 residues. V lost 5 bases to trimming and J lost 2 bases, with 13 bases between them. Germline loops: CDR1 SGHAT, CDR2 FQNNGV. CDR3 region: CASSINQGTYEQYV. The CDR3 nucleotides are TGTGCCAGCAGCATCAACCAGGGAACCTACGAGCAGTACGTC.

Only a few counts were recorded for this clone. The chain couples TRBV10-3 to TRBJ2-2, with 10 bases matching TRBD1. CDR1 is ENHRY and CDR2 is SYGVKD in the germline V gene. With 11 bases clipped from V and 5 bases from J, the junction kept 8 bases outside the gene matches. The CDR3 runs to 14 residues. CDR3 region: CASRDRGETGELFF. Written as DNA, the CDR3 is TGTGCCTCCCGGGACAGGGGAGAAACCGGGGAGCTGTTTTTT.

V is TRBV30 and J is TRBJ2-1; TRBD2 is a possible D gene (5 bases). This CDR3 contains 11 residues. V shed 5 bases and J shed 9 bases, with 11 bases lying between them. Germline loops: CDR1 GTSNPN, CDR2 SVGIG (reference sequence). The CDR3 region is CAWGLAPEQFF. CDR3 nucleotide sequence: TGTGCCTGGGGTCTAGCACCTGAGCAGTTCTTC.